This T cell receptor (beta chain) was captured in a study of blood T cell repertoires in COVID-19. V lost 0 bases and J lost 4; bases outside the gene matches: 12. CDR1 is LNHNV, CDR2 YYDKDF, per germline (reference sequence). CDR3 length: 18 residues. Original processing methods: Amplifying reference gene primers gave estimates of nucleated cell counts. The method was immunoSEQ multiplex PCR; TCRdb's version includes in-frame clones alone and lacks a portion of them. D and trimming come from the DNA, and the V and J calls and clone size come from that table. The profile covers some 31,000 clones, with less than 95% appearing a single time and roughly 1% taken by the ten largest.

The specimen sequenced was peripheral blood. The genes are TRBV15 and TRBJ2-5, with TRBD2 matching 9 bases. This TCR derives from a man aged 70-80 years with active or convalescent COVID-19. The CDR3 nucleotides are TGTGCCACCAGCAGAGATCTTGTGGGCGGGAGGGCCCGAGAGACCCAGTACTTC. Residues: CATSRDLVGGRARETQYF.